The next 32 T cell receptor beta chains were all read from a single sample in a study of T-cell reconstitution after alpha-beta-depleted transplantation in children (TCRdb year 2016). Libraries were made using PCR. Reads for this sample came from an Illumina HiSeq 2500. To normalize quantification of the TCRbeta repertoire, the TCR libraries were built with molecular barcoding that relied on unique molecular identifiers. TCRdb passed the public sequencing reads through fastp at Q25 and MiXCR, retaining productive beta sequences. Rows are unified per CDR3 protein, each entry keeping the most common DNA and genes. Present in this sample are about 980,000 distinct CDR3 sequences, roughly 29% of which were seen just once. The ten largest clonotypes hold roughly 27% of the sample. The sample's treatment or condition, from its label and the paper: allogeneic hematopoietic cell transplantation with graft depleted of TCRalphabeta T cells and CD19 B cells.

The sample was PBMCs, mostly from graft donor cells, taken 360 days after TCRalphabeta/CD19-depleted stem cell transplant. The receptors were sampled from a boy less than two years old who had a stem cell transplant for SCID, so the T cells may come from the graft donor.

The V and J genes are TRBV10-3 and TRBJ2-5; 9 nucleotides agree with TRBD2. The CDR3 spans 16 residues. CDR1 and CDR2 (germline): ENHRY, SYGVKD. After removal of 2 bases from V and 1 base from J, the junction contained 5 bases not matched to a gene. DNA for the CDR3: TGTGCCATCAGTGAGCCGCAGACTAGCGGCCAAGAGACCCAGTACTTC. Protein product: CAISEPQTSGQETQYF.

In its sample, this clonotype was seen a few times. The V and J genes are TRBV7-8 and TRBJ1-1, with D possibly matching TRBD1 (6 bases). V was shortened by 3 bases and J by 6 bases, with 11 bases between the two germline ends. The CDR3 spans 13 residues. Per the germline V gene, CDR1 is SGHVS and CDR2 is FQNEAQ. CDR3 protein: CASSFRGTPEAFF. For the CDR3, the DNA is TGTGCCAGCAGCTTCAGGGGAACGCCTGAAGCTTTCTTT.

This clonotype came up a few times. V and J are TRBV6-1 and TRBJ1-1; D unclear. Germline lookup yields CDR1 MNHNS and CDR2 SASEGT. V gave up 11 bases and J gave up 2 bases, with 6 bases separating them. This CDR3 contains 10 residues. The CDR3 DNA sequence: TGTGCCGGCCAAAACACTGAAGCTTTCTTT. Translating gives CAGQNTEAFF.

This clonotype has ten or more counts. The V gene is TRBV6-2 or TRBV6-3, the J gene TRBJ1-5; possible D gene TRBD1, 6 bases. The CDR3 is 16 amino acids. The germline V and J ends were trimmed by 6 bases and 7 bases, with 22 bases remaining between them. Germline-derived CDR1 and CDR2 are MNHEY and SVGEGT. In nucleotides, the CDR3 is TGTGCCAGCAGGGGTGGACAGCCGAAAACAAGGCAGCCCCAGCATTTT. The encoded protein is CASRGGQPKTRQPQHF.

This clonotype was seen only a few times. The chain carries TRBV12-3 or TRBV12-4 and TRBJ2-7, with 13 bases identical to TRBD2. The CDR3 runs 16 residues. J lost 2 bases, V lost 5 bases, and 6 bases had no gene match. CDR3 protein: CASSPSGTSGTYEQYF. CDR3 bases: TGTGCCAGCAGTCCCTCCGGGACTAGCGGGACCTACGAGCAGTACTTC.

A few counts support this clonotype. This chain uses TRBV4-1 with TRBJ2-3, with TRBD1 as a possible D gene (5 bases). Per germline, CDR1 MGHRA and CDR2 YSYEKL. With 1 base removed from V and 2 bases from J, the gap between germline ends came to 13 bases. CDR3 size: 16 residues. CDR3 DNA sequence: TGCGCCAGCAGCCAAGCAACAGGAGCTACCACAGATACGCAGTATTTT. Translation: CASSQATGATTDTQYF.

This clonotype was counted a few times. The rearrangement uses TRBV20-1 and TRBJ1-6; D might be TRBD1 (5 bases). Trimming cost V 2 bases and J 0 bases, with 14 bases left between them. The CDR3 contains 17 residues. CDR1 is DFQATT and CDR2 is SNEGSKA in the germline V gene (reference sequence). The CDR3 sequence is CSARSGTESSYNSPLHF. CDR3 in DNA: TGCAGTGCTAGATCCGGGACGGAAAGCTCCTATAATTCACCCCTCCACTTT.

The gene calls are TRBV25-1 and TRBJ2-7; either TRBD1 or TRBD2 may supply D (6 bases each). V gave up 5 bases and J gave up 6 bases, with 14 bases separating them. The CDR3 totals 13 residues. CDR1 MGHDK and CDR2 SYGVNS come from the germline V gene. DNA for the CDR3: TGTGCCAGCAGTCGGGGGCCACCCGGCGAGCAGTACTTC. This gives the protein CASSRGPPGEQYF.

There are many counts of this clonotype. This chain joins TRBV9 and TRBJ1-3; perhaps TRBD1 as D (6 bases). Per germline, CDR1 SGDLS and CDR2 YYNGEE. V dropped 0 bases and J dropped 6 bases, with 19 bases sitting between them. The CDR3 contains 17 residues. The CDR3 nucleotides are TGTGCCAGCAGCGTAGCGGGTGGGGGCTCCCTCGAAAACACCATATATTTT. It is translated as CASSVAGGGSLENTIYF.

This clonotype was seen more than once but under ten times. The chain links TRBV11-2 to TRBJ1-1, with no clear D. The CDR3 extends over 14 amino acids. Germline CDR1 and CDR2: SGHAT and FQNNGV. With 1 base removed from V and 2 bases from J, the gap between germline ends came to 8 bases. As DNA, the CDR3 is TGTGCCAGCAGCTTAGTACAGAGTAACACTGAAGCTTTCTTT. Translated, it gives CASSLVQSNTEAFF.

The rearrangement joins TRBV5-1 to TRBJ2-5; TRBD1 agrees at 9 bases. Unmatched junction bases numbered 4, after V lost 0 bases and J lost 4 bases. The CDR3 length is 15 residues. In germline, CDR1 is SGHRS, CDR2 YFSETQ. CDR3 sequence: CASSLVGQGGETQYF. The CDR3 DNA reads TGCGCCAGCAGCTTGGTGGGACAGGGAGGAGAGACCCAGTACTTC.

The chain is built from TRBV15 and TRBJ2-1, with TRBD2 matching over 12 bases. CDR1 and CDR2 (germline): LNHNV, YYDKDF (reference sequence). CDR3 length: 20 residues. J lost 13 bases, V lost 0 bases, and 22 bases had no gene match. CDR3 in amino acids: CATSRDVLAGGPPEGPRQFF. The CDR3 DNA follows: TGTGCCACCAGCAGAGATGTCCTAGCGGGGGGGCCCCCTGAAGGCCCACGTCAGTTCTTC.

The chain has TRBV10-2 and TRBJ2-5; 15 bases map to TRBD2. The CDR3 is 14 residues long. The V gene's germline CDR1 is WSHSY and CDR2 SAAADI. V shed 8 bases and J 2 bases; nucleotides not matched to a gene: 0. CDR3 amino acids: CASGLAGGQETQYF. The CDR3, as DNA: TGCGCCAGCGGACTAGCGGGAGGGCAAGAGACCCAGTACTTC.

The chain uses TRBV12-3 or TRBV12-4 and TRBJ2-7, with D possibly being TRBD1 or TRBD2 (5 bases each). The CDR3 has 15 residues. The germline V and J ends were trimmed by 0 bases and 5 bases, with 14 bases remaining between them. The CDR3 DNA is TGTGCCAGCAGTTTAGCGCAGCCGGGGCGCGACGAGCAGTACTTC. This codes for CASSLAQPGRDEQYF.

This clonotype was detected only a few times. This chain uses TRBV11-2 with TRBJ2-1; 8 bases are a match to TRBD2. After removal of 11 bases from V and 7 bases from J, the junction contained 19 bases not matched to a gene. The CDR3 has 16 residues. Germline values: CDR1 SGHAT, CDR2 FQNNGV. CDR3 residues: CASIPERGPMRNEQFF. DNA for the CDR3: TGTGCCTCCATCCCCGAGCGGGGGCCCATGAGGAATGAGCAGTTCTTC. Variable domain in full (rest from reference TRBV11-2 and TRBJ2-1): EAGVAQSPRYKIIEKRQSVAFWCNPISGHATLYWYQQILGQGPKLLIQFQNNGVVDDSQLPKDRFSAERLKGVDSTLKIQPAKLEDSAVYLCASIPERGPMRNEQFFGPGTRLTVL.

This clonotype was found a few times. The chain is built from TRBV10-3 and TRBJ2-7, with 7 positions matching TRBD1. This CDR3 contains 14 residues. Germline CDR1 and CDR2: ENHRY and SYGVKD. J was trimmed by 4 bases and V by 3 bases; bases with no gene match: 6. The CDR3 sequence is CAISERQGRYEQYF. CDR3 sequence (DNA): TGTGCCATCAGTGAAAGACAGGGACGGTACGAGCAGTACTTC.

This clonotype was counted only a few times. CDR3: CASSLEGWEQFF. The CDR3 DNA follows: TGTGCCAGCAGTTTAGAGGGTTGGGAGCAGTTCTTC. The chain recombines TRBV12-3 or TRBV12-4 with TRBJ2-1; the D is unclear. There are 12 residues in the CDR3. V was clipped by 1 base and J by 10 bases, with 8 bases between them.

The table lists this clonotype with many counts. This chain connects TRBV12-3 or TRBV12-4 to TRBJ2-7; perhaps TRBD1 as D (7 bases). CDR3 length: 14 amino acids. V was shortened by 6 bases and J by 0 bases, with 12 bases between the two germline ends. The CDR3 loop reads CASRRDSPSYEQYF. The CDR3 nucleotides read TGTGCCAGCAGGCGGGACAGTCCCTCCTACGAGCAGTACTTC.

Notes on this clonotype: Its ends do not fully match the called genes, so a read error is possible. The rearrangement links TRBV5-1 to TRBJ1-5; D unclear. Germline V gene sequence: CDR1 SGHRS, CDR2 YFSETQ. The CDR3 loop spans 9 amino acids. CDR3 DNA: TGCGCCAGCACTCAGCCCCAGCATTTT. Its protein is CASTQPQHF.

The gene calls are TRBV7-9 and TRBJ1-2; D uncertain. The V gene lost 5 bases and the J gene lost 5 bases, with 15 bases spanning the gap. CDR3 length: 14 amino acids. The germline V gene encodes CDR1 SEHNR and CDR2 FQNEAQ (reference sequence). The CDR3 nucleotides read TGTGCCAGCAGCAAAACCGGGATAGGGTATGGCTACACCTTC. This translates into CASSKTGIGYGYTF.

DNA for the CDR3: TGCGCCAGCAGCTGGGGACAGGGTGGTAACTATGGCTACACCTTC. Amino acid sequence: CASSWGQGGNYGYTF. This chain uses TRBV5-1 with TRBJ1-2, with 9 bases identical to TRBD1. The V segment lost 3 bases and the J segment 1 base; nucleotides outside the gene matches: 4. CDR3 length: 15 amino acids. Germline lookup yields CDR1 SGHRS and CDR2 YFSETQ.

The table lists this clonotype with many counts. The chain carries TRBV5-1 and TRBJ2-5; tentative D call: TRBD1 (6 bases). CDR3 size: 13 residues. Germline CDR1 SGHRS, CDR2 YFSETQ. The V gene lost 4 bases and the J gene lost 4 bases, with 11 bases spanning the gap. The CDR3 nucleotides are TGCGCCAGCAGCCTCGACAGGTCAGAGACCCAGTACTTC. It yields the protein CASSLDRSETQYF.

This chain connects TRBV5-1 to TRBJ2-3; TRBD1 might be the D (5 bases). Trimming removed 0 bases at V and 6 bases at J, with 8 bases between. The germline V gene encodes CDR1 SGHRS and CDR2 YFSETQ. This CDR3 is 13 amino acids long. CDR3 sequence (DNA): TGCGCCAGCAGCTTGGAACAGGCGGATACGCAGTATTTT. Amino acid sequence: CASSLEQADTQYF.

This clonotype was counted only a few times. The V call is TRBV27, the J call TRBJ1-5; weak D call: TRBD1 (5 bases). The V end lost 7 bases, the J end lost 5 bases, and 18 bases lay between the germline ends. This CDR3 region has 15 residues. Germline V gene data show CDR1 as MNHEY and CDR2 as SMNVEV (reference sequence). The CDR3 DNA sequence: TGTGCCAGCAACAAAGACGGGCCAGGGCATCAGCCCCAGCATTTT. Translated, it gives CASNKDGPGHQPQHF.

This clonotype was picked up a small number of times. V usage is TRBV2 and J usage is TRBJ2-7, with D tentatively TRBD2 (5 bases). Germline V gene sequence: CDR1 SNHLY, CDR2 FYNNEI. The CDR3 totals 15 residues. The V end was cut by 1 base, the J end by 0 bases, with 10 bases between. CDR3 loop: CASSEGGQSSYEQYF. DNA of the CDR3: TGTGCCAGCAGTGAAGGAGGGCAGAGCTCCTACGAGCAGTACTTC.

This clonotype was picked up many times. The chain joins TRBV20-1 to TRBJ1-1, with D uncertain. The V end was cut by 5 bases, the J end by 1 base, with 8 bases between. The CDR3 consists of 12 residues. Germline V gene lookup returns CDR1 DFQATT and CDR2 SNEGSKA (reference sequence). In DNA, the CDR3 is TGCAGTGCTCCGGACGGGAACACTGAAGCTTTCTTT. Translation gives CSAPDGNTEAFF.

The CDR3 DNA sequence: TGCGCCAGCAGCTTCGGGCAGGGGACGTCCGAGCAGTACTTC. Its protein product is CASSFGQGTSEQYF. The chain links TRBV5-1 to TRBJ2-7; maybe TRBD1 (6 bases). The V end lost 2 bases, the J end lost 6 bases, and 15 bases lay between the germline ends. Germline CDR1 SGHRS, CDR2 YFSETQ. The CDR3 is 14 residues long.

This chain joins TRBV9 and TRBJ2-5, with TRBD1 matching over 9 bases. The length of the CDR3 is 16 residues. CDR1 SGDLS and CDR2 YYNGEE come from the germline V gene. After removal of 3 bases from V and 4 bases from J, the junction contained 10 bases not matched to a gene. The CDR3 loop reads CASSGRPGTGLETQYF. The CDR3 nucleotides read TGTGCCAGCAGCGGTCGTCCCGGGACAGGGCTAGAGACCCAGTACTTC.

The chain's CDR3 is CSALGLQNQPQHF. The CDR3 bases are TGCAGTGCCCTGGGACTCCAGAATCAGCCCCAGCATTTT. The chain uses TRBV20-1 and TRBJ1-5; the D gene is possibly TRBD1 (5 bases). Germline V lookup: CDR1 DFQATT, CDR2 SNEGSKA (reference sequence). The CDR3 sequence is 13 residues long. V was clipped by 6 bases and J by 4 bases, with 13 bases between them.

The V gene is TRBV12-3 or TRBV12-4, the J gene TRBJ2-7, with a tentative D call TRBD2 (6 bases). This CDR3 is 14 amino acids long. Trimming shortened V by 5 bases and J by 6 bases, and 17 bases separated the two germline ends. The DNA of the CDR3 is TGTGCCAGCAGTCCCGGGCTGACGGGGGTCGAGCAGTACTTC. Its protein product is CASSPGLTGVEQYF.

This clonotype was seen at least ten times. The chain carries TRBV12-3 or TRBV12-4 and TRBJ2-7, with unresolved D. This CDR3 region has 12 residues. V lost 3 bases and J lost 3, with 6 bases in between. As DNA, the CDR3 is TGTGCCAGCAGTTTTGGTCTCTACGAGCAGTACTTC. Encoded protein: CASSFGLYEQYF.

The chain uses TRBV6-2 or TRBV6-3 and TRBJ2-3; no clear D. The CDR3 is 15 amino acids. The V end was cut by 6 bases, the J end by 0 bases, with 13 bases between. The germline V gene encodes CDR1 MNHEY and CDR2 SVGEGT. CDR3 loop: CASRGYSTSTDTQYF. CDR3 nucleotide sequence: TGTGCCAGCAGAGGGTATTCCACTAGCACAGATACGCAGTATTTT.